The source of this T cell receptor (beta chain) is a study of T cells in Graves' hyperthyroidism and ophthalmopathy. Across the whole study: Once the initial diagnosis was made, peripheral blood was obtained before any treatment.

Note on this clonotype: Its antigen remains unknown.

Authors of the study amplified TCR beta CDR3 regions from RNA transcripts. HTBI primers were the set used in a first-round RT-PCR of the TCR CDR3. TCRdb reprocessed the multiplex PCR reads via MiXCR and lists one record per CDR3 protein. In the table there are roughly 700,000 distinct CDR3 sequences, roughly 15% of which are singletons. Regarding the study as a whole: Most thyroid clonotypes expanded above 0.001 were also detected in blood. Model output signaled ophthalmopathy a median about 6.3 months ahead of onset.

In making diagnoses, clinical symptoms, serum thyroxine and TRAb, thyroid ultrasound and orbital computed tomography were all used. The CDR3 runs 14 residues. The germline V gene has CDR1 SEHNR and CDR2 FQNEAQ (reference sequence). The V and J ends lost 3 bases and 6 bases respectively, with 15 bases between them. Sequenced material: blood. The sequence derives from a woman aged 18 to 35 with Graves' hyperthyroidism. The chain combines TRBV7-9 with TRBJ2-7; TRBD1 or TRBD2 may be the D gene (5 bases each). The CDR3 sequence is CASSFVGRRGEQYF. The CDR3 DNA follows: TGTGCCAGCAGCTTCGTGGGACGGAGAGGCGAGCAGTACTTC.